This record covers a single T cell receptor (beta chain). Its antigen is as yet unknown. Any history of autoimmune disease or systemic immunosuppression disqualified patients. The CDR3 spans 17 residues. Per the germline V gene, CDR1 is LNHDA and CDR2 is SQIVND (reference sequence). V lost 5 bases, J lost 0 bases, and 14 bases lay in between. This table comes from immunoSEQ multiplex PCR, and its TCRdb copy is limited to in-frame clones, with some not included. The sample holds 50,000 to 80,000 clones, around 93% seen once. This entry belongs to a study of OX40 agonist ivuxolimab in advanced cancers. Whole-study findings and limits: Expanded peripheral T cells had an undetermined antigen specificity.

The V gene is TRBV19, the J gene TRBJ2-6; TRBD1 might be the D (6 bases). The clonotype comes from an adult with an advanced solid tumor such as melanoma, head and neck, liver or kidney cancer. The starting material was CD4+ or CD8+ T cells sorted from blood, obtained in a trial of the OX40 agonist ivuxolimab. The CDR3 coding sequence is TGTGCCAGTAGTCCCCGACAGGAGATCTCTGGGGCCAACGTCCTGACTTTC. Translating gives CASSPRQEISGANVLTF.